These T cell receptor beta chains were read from a single sample in a study of OX40 agonist ivuxolimab in advanced cancers. Measured with immunoSEQ multiplex PCR; TCRdb has only the in-frame clones, and not every one. The table includes under 80,000 clones, approximately 86% detected once. The source material was CD4+ or CD8+ T cells sorted from blood, sampled in a trial of the OX40 agonist ivuxolimab. The receptors derive from an adult with an advanced solid tumor such as melanoma, head and neck, liver or kidney cancer. CDR3s include the opening cysteine and the closing phenylalanine or tryptophan. Fields, in order: clone size, V gene, D gene, J gene, CDR3 protein, CDR3 DNA. A D gene is named only where the DNA matches it firmly. Expanded clones are given a class, and other clones once, few, many or no size at all.

>NA|TRBV30|NA|TRBJ1-3
CAWSEGGNTIYF
TGTGCCTGGAGTGAAGGCGGAAACACCATATATTTT
>NA|TRBV18|NA|TRBJ2-5
CASSGPRLGEQETQYF
TGTGCCAGCTCCGGGCCTAGGTTGGGGGAACAAGAGACCCAGTACTTC
>NA|TRBV19|TRBD2|TRBJ2-3
CASRLQAGVPDTQYF
TGTGCCAGTAGACTACAGGCGGGGGTCCCAGATACGCAGTATTTT
>NA|TRBV7-9|TRBD1|TRBJ1-2
CASSVTGVNGYTF
TGTGCCAGCAGCGTAACAGGGGTAAATGGCTACACCTTC
>once|TRBV11-2|NA|TRBJ2-1
CASSSRVGSYNEQFF
TGTGCCAGCAGTTCCCGGGTGGGCTCCTACAATGAGCAGTTCTTC
>NA|TRBV10-3|TRBD2|TRBJ2-1
CASGTSNGNEQFF
TGTGCCTCCGGGACTAGTAATGGGAATGAGCAGTTCTTC
>NA|TRBV7-4|NA|TRBJ1-3
CASSLVGESSGNTIYF
TGTGCCAGCAGCTTAGTTGGGGAGAGCTCTGGAAACACCATATATTTT
>NA|TRBV27|NA|TRBJ1-5
CASSYTGTDQPQHF
TGTGCCAGCAGTTACACAGGGACCGATCAGCCCCAGCATTTT
>NA|TRBV27|NA|TRBJ1-5
CASSLLGWSQPQHF
TGTGCCAGCAGTTTATTAGGGTGGAGTCAGCCCCAGCATTTT
>NA|TRBV18|NA|TRBJ1-1
CASSPLRLNTEAFF
TGTGCCAGCTCACCGTTAAGATTGAACACTGAAGCTTTCTTT
>NA|TRBV30|NA|TRBJ2-1
CAWAERSNEQFF
TGTGCCTGGGCAGAAAGGTCCAATGAGCAGTTCTTC
>NA|TRBV5-4|TRBD2|TRBJ2-7
CASSPGLAGTDYEQYF
TGTGCCAGCAGCCCAGGACTAGCGGGAACCGACTACGAGCAGTACTTC
>NA|TRBV13|TRBD1|TRBJ1-2
CASSLSEGQVYGYTF
TGTGCCAGCAGCTTATCTGAGGGACAGGTCTATGGCTACACCTTC
>once|TRBV19|NA|TRBJ1-2
CASNDRSNYGYTF
TGTGCCAGTAACGACAGGTCGAACTATGGCTACACCTTC
>NA|TRBV28|NA|TRBJ2-7
CASAGSYEQYF
TGTGCCAGTGCAGGTTCTTACGAGCAGTACTTC
>NA|TRBV27|NA|TRBJ2-2
CASSLSLLGTGELFF
TGTGCCAGCAGTTTATCGTTATTGGGCACCGGGGAGCTGTTTTTT
>NA|TRBV10-3|NA|TRBJ2-5
CAISVDSQETQYF
TGTGCCATCAGCGTGGACAGCCAAGAGACCCAGTACTTC
>NA|TRBV5-6|NA|TRBJ1-5
CASSPTPGERPQHF
TGTGCCAGCAGCCCAACCCCAGGGGAACGACCCCAGCATTTT
>NA|TRBV6-5|NA|TRBJ1-5
CASSSVGFNQPQHF
TGTGCCAGCAGTTCCGTAGGGTTCAATCAGCCCCAGCATTTT